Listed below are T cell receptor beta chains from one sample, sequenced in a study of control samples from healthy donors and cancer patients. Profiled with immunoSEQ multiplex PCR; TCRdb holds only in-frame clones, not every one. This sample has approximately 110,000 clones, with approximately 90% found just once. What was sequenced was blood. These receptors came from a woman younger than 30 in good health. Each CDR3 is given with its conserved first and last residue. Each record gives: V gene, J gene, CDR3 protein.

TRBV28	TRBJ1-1	CASIRQGLEAFF
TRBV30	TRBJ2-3	CAASFGSRGVSDTQYF
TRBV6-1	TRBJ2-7	CASSERGTGIFAAF
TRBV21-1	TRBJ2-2	CASPKRRRGTTSGGAENTGELFF
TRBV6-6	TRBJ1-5	CASSYSKGQPQHF
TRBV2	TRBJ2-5	CASSETEREGPHHF
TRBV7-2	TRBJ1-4	CASSSAYNEKLFF
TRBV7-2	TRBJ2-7	CASSPSGQIRSYEQYF
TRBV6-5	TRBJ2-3	CASSYSDGDTQYF
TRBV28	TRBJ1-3	CASTEQGSGNTIYF
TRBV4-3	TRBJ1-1	CASSALRVTEAFF
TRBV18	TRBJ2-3	CASSPSRGTDTQYF
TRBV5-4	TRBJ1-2	CASSLKQTGFNYGYTF
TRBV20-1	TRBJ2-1	CSALSNEQFF
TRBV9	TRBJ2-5	CASSVGVRETQYF
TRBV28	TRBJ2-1	CATLDRSSYNEQFF
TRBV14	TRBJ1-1	CASSQQTANTEAFF
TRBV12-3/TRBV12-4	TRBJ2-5	CASSLVGGETQYF
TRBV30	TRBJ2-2	CAWSGGVAGALGELFF
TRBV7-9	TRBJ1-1	CASSLTVKTEAFF
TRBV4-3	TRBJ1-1	CASSQDNRATNTKAFF
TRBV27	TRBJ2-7	CASSSNRLTYEQYF
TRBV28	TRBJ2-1	CASKGGGAGNNEQFF
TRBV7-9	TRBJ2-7	CASSLEYEQYF
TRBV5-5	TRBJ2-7	CASSARLEQYF
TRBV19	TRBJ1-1	CASSIAGGDTEAFF
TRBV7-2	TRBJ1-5	CASSLARGSPQHF
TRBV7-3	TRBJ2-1	CASSPDGGDEQFF
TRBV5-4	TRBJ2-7	CASSLASSYEQYF
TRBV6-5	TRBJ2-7	CASSSRAYEQYF
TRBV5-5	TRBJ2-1	CASSLTGTSYNEQFF
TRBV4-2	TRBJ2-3	CASSPWAGAKDTQYF
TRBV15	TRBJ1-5	CATSRDVPGSQPQHF
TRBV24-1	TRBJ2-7	CATSAQQGTEQYF
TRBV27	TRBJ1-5	CASSFRGAYNQPQHF
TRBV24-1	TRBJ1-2	CATSPSGGLGGQNYGYTF
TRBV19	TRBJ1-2	CASSTRGRGQGYGYTF
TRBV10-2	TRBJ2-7	CASSESIGAPYEQYF
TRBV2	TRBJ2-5	CASKGRQEETQYF
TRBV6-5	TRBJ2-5	CASSYSISGSGETQYF
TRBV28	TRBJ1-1	CASTPGQRNTEAFF
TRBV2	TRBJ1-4	CASSIKTGLNEKLFF
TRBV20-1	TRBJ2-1	CSGKKRDEQFF
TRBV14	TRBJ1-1	CASSYRRGTPIEAFF
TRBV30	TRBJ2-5	CAWSVGTITETQYF
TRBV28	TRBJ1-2	CASSLRGQNYGYTF
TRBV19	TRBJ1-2	CASSIGPGTDNYGYTF
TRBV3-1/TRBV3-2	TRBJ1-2	CASTPDPRAPSGYTF
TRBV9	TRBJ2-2	CASSAGLADDGELFF
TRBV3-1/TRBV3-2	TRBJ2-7	CASSQGLAVGEQYF